A selection of T cell receptor beta chains follows, all from one sample in a study of shared clonotypes between healthy human individuals. TCRdb's table, derived via immunoSEQ multiplex PCR, lists solely in-frame clones and lacks some. The table lists millions of clones, approximately 90% of them singletons. The sequenced sample was naive CD4+ T cells sorted from blood. These receptors were taken from a man between 18 and 29 years old in good health. The CDR3 runs from the conserved cysteine through the conserved F or W. The order of the fields is V gene, J gene, clone size, D gene, CDR3 DNA, CDR3 protein. The D gene is left open where the match is weak. Part of the rows lack a size; the others show once, few, many or a class for expanded clones.

v_gene: TRBV7-2; j_gene: TRBJ1-2; abundance: NA; d_gene: NA; CDR3nt: TGTGCCAGCAGCTTAGCCGAATCCGTAGGCAATGGCTACACCTTC; CDR3aa: CASSLAESVGNGYTF
v_gene: TRBV28; j_gene: TRBJ1-3; abundance: NA; d_gene: NA; CDR3nt: TGTGCCAGCATGGAGGGGCTACTCGGAAACACCATATATTTT; CDR3aa: CASMEGLLGNTIYF
v_gene: TRBV15; j_gene: TRBJ2-1; abundance: NA; d_gene: NA; CDR3nt: TGTGCCACCAGCAGAGAATCCACAAGCCGACCCAAACGCGATGAGCAGTTCTTC; CDR3aa: CATSRESTSRPKRDEQFF
v_gene: TRBV18; j_gene: TRBJ1-1; abundance: NA; d_gene: NA; CDR3nt: TGTGCCAGCTCACCACTCGGGACCGGGGTTGAAGCTTTCTTT; CDR3aa: CASSPLGTGVEAFF
v_gene: TRBV4-1; j_gene: TRBJ2-7; abundance: NA; d_gene: NA; CDR3nt: TGCGCCAGCAGCCATGCGGACTTCCCTGGGGAGCAGTACTTC; CDR3aa: CASSHADFPGEQYF
v_gene: TRBV6-5; j_gene: TRBJ2-7; abundance: NA; d_gene: TRBD1; CDR3nt: TGTGCCAGCAGTTACTCAGGAGCAGGGGGCTACGAGCAGTACTTC; CDR3aa: CASSYSGAGGYEQYF
v_gene: TRBV5-8; j_gene: TRBJ2-1; abundance: NA; d_gene: NA; CDR3nt: TGTGCCAGCAGCTTGGCGATTAGCCCCAATAACAATGAGCAGTTCTTC; CDR3aa: CASSLAISPNNNEQFF
v_gene: TRBV23-1; j_gene: TRBJ2-7; abundance: NA; d_gene: NA; CDR3nt: TGCGCCAGCAGTACCCCCCCGACAGTCCCCTACGAGCAGTACTTC; CDR3aa: CASSTPPTVPYEQYF
v_gene: TRBV28; j_gene: TRBJ2-1; abundance: NA; d_gene: TRBD2; CDR3nt: TGTGCCAGCAGTTTTGCGGGGGGAAGAACCTACAATGAGCAGTTCTTC; CDR3aa: CASSFAGGRTYNEQFF
v_gene: TRBV19; j_gene: TRBJ1-2; abundance: NA; d_gene: TRBD1; CDR3nt: TGTGCCAGTAGTAGCCCGGGACAGGGCAACTATGGCTACACCTTC; CDR3aa: CASSSPGQGNYGYTF
v_gene: TRBV13; j_gene: TRBJ2-3; abundance: NA; d_gene: NA; CDR3nt: TGTGCCAGCAGCCCGCGCTTTTCCGATACGCAGTATTTT; CDR3aa: CASSPRFSDTQYF
v_gene: TRBV28; j_gene: TRBJ2-3; abundance: NA; d_gene: NA; CDR3nt: TGTGCCAGCAGTCCGGGACGCGCAGATACGCAGTATTTT; CDR3aa: CASSPGRADTQYF
v_gene: TRBV30; j_gene: TRBJ1-1; abundance: NA; d_gene: NA; CDR3nt: TGTGCCTGGAGGCCGACAGGAGCTAGGACTGAAGCTTTCTTT; CDR3aa: CAWRPTGARTEAFF
v_gene: TRBV19; j_gene: TRBJ2-5; abundance: NA; d_gene: TRBD2; CDR3nt: TGTGCCAGCACTAGCGGGGGGGCCGGTGAGACCCAGTACTTC; CDR3aa: CASTSGGAGETQYF
v_gene: TRBV5-1; j_gene: TRBJ1-1; abundance: NA; d_gene: NA; CDR3nt: TGCGCCAGCAGCCGGTGGAAGGAAACTGAAGCTTTCTTT; CDR3aa: CASSRWKETEAFF
v_gene: TRBV7-9; j_gene: TRBJ2-1; abundance: NA; d_gene: TRBD2; CDR3nt: TGTGCCAGCAGCAAAGCGGGACTAGCGGTTTACAATGAGCAGTTCTTC; CDR3aa: CASSKAGLAVYNEQFF
v_gene: TRBV4-1; j_gene: TRBJ2-5; abundance: NA; d_gene: TRBD1; CDR3nt: TGCGCCAGCAGCCAAGATCAGAGGGAAGGGGGCCGGGAGACCCAGTACTTC; CDR3aa: CASSQDQREGGRETQYF
v_gene: TRBV6-5; j_gene: TRBJ2-5; abundance: NA; d_gene: NA; CDR3nt: TGTGCCAGCGCCCGGGGAGGAGAGACCCAGTACTTC; CDR3aa: CASARGGETQYF
v_gene: TRBV10-3; j_gene: TRBJ2-7; abundance: NA; d_gene: TRBD1; CDR3nt: TGTGCCATCAGTGAGCAAAGGACAGGGGGATACGAGCAGTACTTC; CDR3aa: CAISEQRTGGYEQYF
v_gene: TRBV7-2; j_gene: TRBJ2-5; abundance: NA; d_gene: TRBD2; CDR3nt: TGTGCCAGCAGCCCGGGGGCGGGGGGGACCCAGTACTTC; CDR3aa: CASSPGAGGTQYF
v_gene: TRBV11-3; j_gene: TRBJ2-5; abundance: NA; d_gene: NA; CDR3nt: TGTGCCAGCAGCTTCTCAATCCAAGAGACCCAGTACTTC; CDR3aa: CASSFSIQETQYF
v_gene: TRBV19; j_gene: TRBJ2-3; abundance: NA; d_gene: NA; CDR3nt: TGTGCCAGTAGTATAGGCGGACGGGACCCAGATACGCAGTATTTT; CDR3aa: CASSIGGRDPDTQYF
v_gene: TRBV18; j_gene: TRBJ1-2; abundance: NA; d_gene: NA; CDR3nt: TGTGCCAGCTCACTGCGGGACGGCTCGCGGGGCTACACCTTC; CDR3aa: CASSLRDGSRGYTF
v_gene: TRBV7-7; j_gene: TRBJ2-3; abundance: NA; d_gene: TRBD2; CDR3nt: TGTGCTAGCAGCTTGAGTGGGACTAGCCCTAGCACAGATACGCAGTATTTT; CDR3aa: CASSLSGTSPSTDTQYF
v_gene: TRBV28; j_gene: TRBJ2-7; abundance: NA; d_gene: NA; CDR3nt: TGTGCCAGCGAGAGGACCCACGAGCAGTACTTC; CDR3aa: CASERTHEQYF
v_gene: TRBV5-1; j_gene: TRBJ2-5; abundance: NA; d_gene: NA; CDR3nt: TGCGCCAGCAGCTCAAACAGGGTAGGGGAGACCCAGTACTTC; CDR3aa: CASSSNRVGETQYF
v_gene: TRBV28; j_gene: TRBJ1-2; abundance: once; d_gene: NA; CDR3nt: TGTGCCAGCAGTCCTCGGACGGTTTATGGCTACACCTTC; CDR3aa: CASSPRTVYGYTF
v_gene: TRBV6-6; j_gene: TRBJ1-1; abundance: NA; d_gene: NA; CDR3nt: TGTGCCAGCAGCCTTACCGGTAGCATGAACACTGAAGCTTTCTTT; CDR3aa: CASSLTGSMNTEAFF
v_gene: TRBV6-5; j_gene: TRBJ1-6; abundance: NA; d_gene: NA; CDR3nt: TGTGCCAGCAGTTTGGGCAGAGGCTATTCACCCCTCCACTTT; CDR3aa: CASSLGRGYSPLHF
v_gene: TRBV18; j_gene: TRBJ2-5; abundance: NA; d_gene: NA; CDR3nt: TGTGCCAGCTCGCCGGGACCCGGGACAAAAGAGACCCAGTACTTC; CDR3aa: CASSPGPGTKETQYF
v_gene: TRBV7-8; j_gene: TRBJ1-1; abundance: NA; d_gene: TRBD1; CDR3nt: TGTGCCAGCAGCTTAGCGGACAGGGTAGGCACTGAAGCTTTCTTT; CDR3aa: CASSLADRVGTEAFF
v_gene: TRBV18; j_gene: TRBJ1-6; abundance: NA; d_gene: NA; CDR3nt: TGTGCCAGCTCAGGTTCGTCGGATTCACCCCTCCACTTT; CDR3aa: CASSGSSDSPLHF
v_gene: TRBV6-6; j_gene: TRBJ1-2; abundance: NA; d_gene: NA; CDR3nt: TGTGCCAGCAGTTACTCGGACGGGCGATATGGCTACACCTTC; CDR3aa: CASSYSDGRYGYTF
v_gene: TRBV10-1; j_gene: TRBJ2-2; abundance: NA; d_gene: NA; CDR3nt: TGCGCCAGCAGTGAACGGGACGGCGGGGAGCTGTTTTTT; CDR3aa: CASSERDGGELFF
v_gene: TRBV7-2; j_gene: TRBJ2-7; abundance: NA; d_gene: TRBD2; CDR3nt: TGTGCCAGCAGCTTCGACCTAGCGGGAAGCTACGAGCAGTACTTC; CDR3aa: CASSFDLAGSYEQYF